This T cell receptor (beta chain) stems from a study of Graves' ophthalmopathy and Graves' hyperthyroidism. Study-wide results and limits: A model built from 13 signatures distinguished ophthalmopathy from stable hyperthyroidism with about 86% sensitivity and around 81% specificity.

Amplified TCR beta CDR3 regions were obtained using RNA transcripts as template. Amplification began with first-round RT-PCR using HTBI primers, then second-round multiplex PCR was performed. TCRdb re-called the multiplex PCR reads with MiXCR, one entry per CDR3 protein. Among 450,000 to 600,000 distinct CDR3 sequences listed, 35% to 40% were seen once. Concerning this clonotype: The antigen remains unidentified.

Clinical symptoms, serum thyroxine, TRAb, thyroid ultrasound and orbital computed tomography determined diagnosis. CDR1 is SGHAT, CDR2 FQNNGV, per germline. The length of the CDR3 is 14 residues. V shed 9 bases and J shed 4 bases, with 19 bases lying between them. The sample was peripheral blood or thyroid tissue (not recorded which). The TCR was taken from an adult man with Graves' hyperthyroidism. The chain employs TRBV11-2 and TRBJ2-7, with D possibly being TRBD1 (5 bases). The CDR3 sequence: CASSKSQGLYEQYF. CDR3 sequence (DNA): TGTGCCAGTAGTAAGTCGCAGGGCCTGTACGAGCAGTACTTC.